Described below is a single TCR beta chain sequence and its context. The method was immunoSEQ multiplex PCR; TCRdb's version includes in-frame clones alone and lacks a portion of them. The table shows about 150,000 clones, with approximately 89% occurring only once. The sample comes from a study of T cell responses to AZD1222 COVID-19 vaccine. The CDR3 contains 14 residues. The J gene is TRBJ1-6, the V gene TRBV21-1; the table's D gene call, TRBD1, was not cross checked with the DNA. TRBV21-1 is described as a pseudogene. This TCR derives from an adult who received the AZD1222 COVID-19 vaccine. Material: peripheral blood, obtained 28 days after the second AZD1222 dose. In nucleotides, the CDR3 is TGTGCCAGCAGGGGGTGGGCAGGGTGTTCACCCCTCCACTTT. It encodes CASRGWAGCSPLHF.